This entry concerns a single TCR beta chain. Per the study methods: Estimated nucleated cell counts came from reference gene primer amplification. Data came from immunoSEQ multiplex PCR; TCRdb stores just in-frame clones and leaves some out. V and J calls and clone size are as listed in that table; D and trimming were resolved from the DNA. The sample holds roughly 62,000 clones, almost 85% seen once. The data were obtained in a study of blood T cell repertoires in COVID-19. The V and J ends lost 5 bases and 7 bases respectively, with 18 bases between them. This CDR3 spans 14 amino acids. Germline V gives CDR1 SGHRS, CDR2 YFSETQ.

What was sequenced was peripheral blood. The chain uses TRBV5-1 and TRBJ1-1; D call uncertain. The source of this sequence is a man aged 55 to 70 with acute or convalescent COVID-19. The CDR3 nucleotides read TGCGCCAGCAGATTCGGGATTAAAAGCCTTGAAGCTTTCTTT. This codes for CASRFGIKSLEAFF.